One and the same sample provided the 24 T cell receptor beta chains below, sequenced in a study of T cells expressing NK-cell markers. From its re-call of the 5' RACE reads, TCRdb lists each CDR3 protein once, without DNA. The table gives 450,000 to 600,000 distinct CDR3 sequences; the top ten clones make up about 3.6% of it. What was sequenced was blood T cells: a sorted CD56 or NKG2C T cell subset, CD4+ or CD8+ T cells, or bulk PBMC T cells (not recorded which). The receptor source for this set is a man between 18 and 29 years old in good health.

The V gene is TRBV5-1, the J gene TRBJ2-3; absent DNA, TCRdb's TRBD1 call cannot be checked. The CDR3 totals 16 residues. CDR1 is SGHRS and CDR2 is YFSETQ in the germline V gene. CDR3 in amino acids: CASTTPTGGSTDTQYF. The full variable domain, completed using reference TRBV5-1 and TRBJ2-3, is KAGVTQTPRYLIKTRGQQVTLSCSPISGHRSVSWYQQTPGQGLQFLFEYFSETQRNKGNFPGRFSGRQFSNSRSEMNVSTLELGDSALYLCASTTPTGGSTDTQYFGPGTRLTVL.

The chain couples TRBV9 to TRBJ2-2. Germline values: CDR1 SGDLS, CDR2 YYNGEE. CDR3 length: 13 amino acids. CDR3 protein: CASSALATGELFF.

The chain is built from TRBV7-8 and TRBJ2-3; TCRdb names TRBD1, which stays unverified in the absence of DNA. Per the germline V gene, CDR1 is SGHVS and CDR2 is FQNEAQ. This CDR3 has 15 amino acids. The CDR3 region is CASSLEGRYTDTQYF.

This chain joins TRBV12-3 or TRBV12-4 and TRBJ2-2; no DNA is available, so the TRBD2 call from TCRdb remains unchecked. The CDR3 totals 16 residues. The CDR3 region is CASSPGEGRTTGELFF.

The chain employs TRBV3-1 and TRBJ2-5; TCRdb lists TRBD2, though no DNA is available to test this call. Germline CDR1 LGHDT, CDR2 YNNKEL (reference sequence). CDR3 size: 16 residues. CDR3 residues: CASSQVLGASLQTQYF.

The chain recombines TRBV7-2 with TRBJ2-1; the TCRdb call, TRBD2, lacks DNA for checking. Germline CDR1 is SGHTA and CDR2 is FQGNSA. This CDR3 region has 15 residues. The CDR3 region is CASSPQSAGANEQFF.

This chain joins TRBV20-1 and TRBJ2-7; TCRdb proposes TRBD2, but this gene call is untestable without DNA. Germline V gene lookup returns CDR1 DFQATT and CDR2 SNEGSKA (reference sequence). The CDR3 totals 18 residues. The CDR3: CSARTLAGGPAVSYEQYF.

This CDR3 reads CATSRGQGTGQFF. The chain couples TRBV15 to TRBJ2-1; the D call from TCRdb, TRBD1, cannot be confirmed without DNA. Germline-derived CDR1 and CDR2 are LNHNV and YYDKDF (reference sequence). CDR3 length: 13 residues.

The rearrangement uses TRBV20-1 and TRBJ2-1; TCRdb gives TRBD2 as the D gene, but with no DNA this cannot be confirmed. The CDR3 length is 16 residues. Germline values: CDR1 DFQATT, CDR2 SNEGSKA (reference sequence). CDR3 sequence reads: CSATFRTSATYNEQFF.

CDR3: CASSPGRLAKNIQYF. The chain is built from TRBV3-1 and TRBJ2-4. This CDR3 has 15 amino acids. CDR1 is LGHDT and CDR2 is YNNKEL in the germline V gene (reference sequence).

The chain uses TRBV9 and TRBJ2-1; TCRdb gives TRBD2 as the D gene, but with no DNA this cannot be confirmed. Germline V gives CDR1 SGDLS, CDR2 YYNGEE. The CDR3 spans 16 residues. The CDR3 here is CASSVTLAGGRNEQFF. Full variable domain (remainder filled in from reference TRBV9 and TRBJ2-1): DSGVTQTPKHLITATGQRVTLRCSPRSGDLSVYWYQQSLDQGLQFLIQYYNGEERAKGNILERFSAQQFPDLHSELNLSSLELGDSALYFCASSVTLAGGRNEQFFGPGTRLTVL.

This sequence joins TRBV11-3 and TRBJ2-2; the TCRdb D gene call, TRBD2, has no DNA to confirm it. CDR1 and CDR2 (germline): SGHNT, YENEEA. The CDR3 spans 16 residues. CDR3 region: CASRKVLAALTGELFF. The full variable domain, its missing parts supplied by reference TRBV11-3 and TRBJ2-2, is EAGVVQSPRYKIIEKKQPVAFWCNPISGHNTLYWYLQNLGQGPELLIRYENEEAVDDSQLPKDRFSAERLKGVDSTLKIQPAELGDSAVYLCASRKVLAALTGELFFGEGSRLTVL.

The rearrangement links TRBV7-8 to TRBJ2-5; TCRdb picks TRBD1, but there is no DNA to check that call. The CDR3 extends over 16 amino acids. Germline V lookup: CDR1 SGHVS, CDR2 FQNEAQ. The CDR3 sequence is CASSLGTQGAGETQYF.

The V and J genes are TRBV7-7 and TRBJ2-2; no DNA is available, so the TRBD2 call from TCRdb remains unchecked. CDR3 length: 16 residues. Germline V gene sequence: CDR1 SSHAT, CDR2 FNYEAQ (reference sequence). The chain's CDR3 is CASSLLGTSPGGELFF.

V usage is TRBV5-1 and J usage is TRBJ2-1; TCRdb indicates TRBD2, and absent DNA this call remains unverified. This CDR3 has 18 amino acids. Per germline, CDR1 SGHRS and CDR2 YFSETQ. The chain's CDR3 is CASSLATVAGGIYNEQFF.

This chain joins TRBV20-1 and TRBJ2-2. CDR3 size: 13 residues. Germline loops: CDR1 DFQATT, CDR2 SNEGSKA (reference sequence). The chain's CDR3 is CSARQSNTGELFF.

The V call is TRBV5-1, the J call TRBJ2-5; TCRdb's assignment of TRBD1 cannot be checked, as there is no DNA. Germline V gives CDR1 SGHRS, CDR2 YFSETQ. CDR3 length: 14 amino acids. Here the CDR3 reads CASSRTGLEETQYF. Drawing the rest from reference TRBV5-1 and TRBJ2-5, the complete variable domain is KAGVTQTPRYLIKTRGQQVTLSCSPISGHRSVSWYQQTPGQGLQFLFEYFSETQRNKGNFPGRFSGRQFSNSRSEMNVSTLELGDSALYLCASSRTGLEETQYFGPGTRLLVL.

The V call is TRBV4-3, the J call TRBJ2-1; TCRdb returns TRBD2, unconfirmable since there is no DNA. Germline V gene sequence: CDR1 LGHNA, CDR2 YSLEER. The CDR3 sequence is 17 residues long. The CDR3 is CASSQGVAGAAYNEQFF.

The chain couples TRBV4-1 to TRBJ2-3; TCRdb returns TRBD1, unconfirmable since there is no DNA. Germline CDR1 is MGHRA and CDR2 is YSYEKL. This CDR3 is built from 17 residues. CDR3 sequence: CASSPRTGTGDSVGQYF.

The chain employs TRBV5-1 and TRBJ1-1; TCRdb names TRBD1, which stays unverified in the absence of DNA. Per the germline V gene, CDR1 is SGHRS and CDR2 is YFSETQ. This CDR3 has 11 residues. CDR3 loop: CASNLGGRAFF. Together with reference TRBV5-1 and TRBJ1-1, the CDR3 gives the full variable domain: KAGVTQTPRYLIKTRGQQVTLSCSPISGHRSVSWYQQTPGQGLQFLFEYFSETQRNKGNFPGRFSGRQFSNSRSEMNVSTLELGDSALYLCASNLGGRAFFGQGTRLTVV.

V and J are TRBV20-1 and TRBJ2-5; TCRdb's assignment of TRBD2 cannot be checked, as there is no DNA. Germline V gene data show CDR1 as DFQATT and CDR2 as SNEGSKA (reference sequence). The CDR3 has 13 residues. CDR3 protein: CSARPQTQETQYF.

This CDR3 is CASSYQGRNQPQHF. The J gene is TRBJ1-5, the V gene TRBV7-2. The CDR3 covers 14 residues. Germline V gives CDR1 SGHTA, CDR2 FQGNSA.

This CDR3 is CASSGRLANEQFF. This chain joins TRBV11-1 and TRBJ2-1; TCRdb indicates TRBD2, and absent DNA this call remains unverified. CDR3 length equals 13 residues. Germline V gives CDR1 SGHAT, CDR2 FQDESV (reference sequence). The whole variable domain, filled in from reference TRBV11-1 and TRBJ2-1, reads EAEVAQSPRYKITEKSQAVAFWCDPISGHATLYWYRQILGQGPELLVQFQDESVVDDSQLPKDRFSAERLKGVDSTLKIQPAELGDSAMYLCASSGRLANEQFFGPGTRLTVL.

The chain recombines TRBV10-1 with TRBJ2-4; TCRdb picks TRBD1, but there is no DNA to check that call. Germline V gene data show CDR1 as WNHNN and CDR2 as SYGVQD (reference sequence). CDR3 length equals 17 residues. This chain's CDR3 is CASSESAGTAAKNIQYF.